Described below is a single TCR beta chain sequence and its context. Its antigen remains unknown. This CDR3 is 13 amino acids long. Germline-derived CDR1 and CDR2 are SGHRS and YFSETQ. V gave up 1 base and J gave up 6 bases; unmatched junction bases: 2. The sample originates from a study of shared clonotypes between healthy human individuals. Broader study findings: When naive CD4 clonotypes were compared across a few donors, 4% to 5.5% were shared.

Using about 220 ng DNA, 30,000 to 35,000 T cell genomes, the sorted-subset replicate PCRs were run. Profiled with immunoSEQ multiplex PCR; TCRdb holds only in-frame clones, not every one. The sample lists about a million clones, approximately 76% occurring once. The V call is TRBV5-1, the J call TRBJ1-2; 8 nucleotides align to TRBD1. This receptor was taken from a man between 18 and 29 years old in good health. The sequenced sample was memory CD4+ T cells sorted from blood. The subset denotes: CD45RA-negative fraction. CDR3 sequence reads: CASSLPQGDGYTF. The CDR3 nucleotides read TGCGCCAGCAGCTTGCCACAGGGGGATGGCTACACCTTC.